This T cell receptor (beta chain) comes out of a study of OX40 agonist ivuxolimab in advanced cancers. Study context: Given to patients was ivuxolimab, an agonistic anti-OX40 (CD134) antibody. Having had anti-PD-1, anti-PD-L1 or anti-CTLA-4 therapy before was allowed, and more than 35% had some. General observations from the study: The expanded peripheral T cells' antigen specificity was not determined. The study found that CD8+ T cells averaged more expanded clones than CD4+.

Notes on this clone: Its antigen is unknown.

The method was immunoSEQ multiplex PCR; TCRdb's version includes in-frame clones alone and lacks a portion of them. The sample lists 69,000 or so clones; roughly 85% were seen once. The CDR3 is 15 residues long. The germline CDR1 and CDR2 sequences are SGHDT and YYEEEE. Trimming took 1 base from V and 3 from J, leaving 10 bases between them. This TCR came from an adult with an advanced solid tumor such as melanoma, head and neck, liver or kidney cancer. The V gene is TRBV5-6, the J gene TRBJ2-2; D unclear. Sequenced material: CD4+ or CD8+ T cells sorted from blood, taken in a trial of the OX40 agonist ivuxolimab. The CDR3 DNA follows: TGTGCCAGCAGCTTGATGGGTTTGGACACCGGGGAGCTGTTTTTT. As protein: CASSLMGLDTGELFF.